These T cell receptor beta chains were read from a single sample in a study of a mutant IDH1 vaccine in newly diagnosed glioma. For these TCRs, the target antigens are not known. Libraries were prepared by immunoSEQ multiplex PCR; TCRdb keeps only in-frame clonotypes and omits some of them. The sample gives roughly 120,000 clones, about 82% of which show up once; under 5.5% is in the top ten. Sample: PBMCs, taken from a glioma patient whose treatment included an IDH1 peptide vaccine. The source is a man aged 40-50 years with glioma. CDR3s leave out the opening cysteine and the closing phenylalanine or tryptophan. Fields, in order: V gene, J gene, CDR3 protein.

TRBV9,TRBJ2-7,ASSVGQDPSYEQY
TRBV7-9,TRBJ2-5,ASGRAGNQETQY
TRBV27,TRBJ1-6,ASSLSRGRSPLH
TRBV29-1,TRBJ2-1,SAKGTYYEQF
TRBV9,TRBJ2-5,ASSVQQGDWETQY
TRBV7-9,TRBJ1-2,ASRTPGAERGYT
TRBV30,TRBJ2-2,AWSRQGRDGELF
TRBV28,TRBJ1-5,ASSLISGANQPQH
TRBV4-2,TRBJ1-4,ASSQDPTLGRAEKLF
TRBV27,TRBJ2-3,ASSLGERDTDTQY
TRBV4-1,TRBJ2-3,ASSQGTWVDTDTQY
TRBV28,TRBJ2-5,ASSSNTLDRRDMRETQY
TRBV2,TRBJ2-5,AMLGQKETQY
TRBV5-4,TRBJ2-3,ASSPLLAETDTQY
TRBV19,TRBJ2-2,ASRTTGELF
TRBV4-1,TRBJ2-7,ASSRETSGTLHEQY
TRBV4-2,TRBJ1-1,ASSMDRGQNTEAF
TRBV6-6,TRBJ2-7,ASSNTHGGAYEQY
TRBV28,TRBJ2-7,ASGPWDEQY
TRBV18,TRBJ1-2,ASSLKTGNGYT
TRBV6-5,TRBJ2-1,ASSYGQNEQF
TRBV18,TRBJ1-1,ASSPVPNTEAF